The 22 T cell receptor beta chains below were found in one sample sequenced in a study of blood T cells in healthy people across ages. For the second PCR, which ran for about 7 to 11 cycles, a sample-barcoded 5' primer and a J-beta primer mix were used. One entry per CDR3 protein, called by TCRdb with MiXCR from the 5' RACE reads. The sample comprises 1.5 million to 2 million distinct CDR3 sequences, around 50% of which are singletons, and less than 2.5% rests with the top ten. The sequencing sample was made of blood. The receptors here all came from a woman aged 40 to 55 in good health.

The chain employs TRBV5-1 and TRBJ1-1; TRBD1 matches at 7 bases. Germline CDR1 SGHRS, CDR2 YFSETQ. The CDR3 consists of 16 residues. Trimming removed 4 bases from V and 1 base from J; junction bases left unmatched: 10. CDR3 nucleotides: TGCGCCAGCAGCCCGTCCGGGACAGTACCGAACACTGAAGCTTTCTTT. This gives the protein CASSPSGTVPNTEAFF. The variable domain in full, with the rest retrieved from reference TRBV5-1 and TRBJ1-1, is KAGVTQTPRYLIKTRGQQVTLSCSPISGHRSVSWYQQTPGQGLQFLFEYFSETQRNKGNFPGRFSGRQFSNSRSEMNVSTLELGDSALYLCASSPSGTVPNTEAFFGQGTRLTVV.

This clonotype turned up a few times. The chain employs TRBV28 and TRBJ2-6; D is unclear. V lost 3 bases to trimming and J lost 1 base, with 13 bases between them. The CDR3 is made up of 17 amino acids. The germline V gene has CDR1 MDHEN and CDR2 SYDVKM. CDR3 coding DNA: TGTGCCAGCAGTTTTCCCGGCCCCGGATCTGGGGCCAACGTCCTGACTTTC. Its translation: CASSFPGPGSGANVLTF. Drawing the rest from reference TRBV28 and TRBJ2-6, the complete variable domain is DVKVTQSSRYLVKRTGEKVFLECVQDMDHENMFWYRQDPGLGLRLIYFSYDVKMKEKGDIPEGYSVSREKKERFSLILESASTNQTSMYLCASSFPGPGSGANVLTFGAGSRLTVL.

CDR3 DNA: TGTGCCAGCAGCAACAGGGGAAATAATTCACCCCTCCACTTT. Amino acid sequence: CASSNRGNNSPLHF. This sequence joins TRBV27 and TRBJ1-6, with 7 bases lining up with TRBD1. V lost 6 bases to trimming and J lost 5 bases; unmatched junction nucleotides: 4. The CDR3 is 14 residues long. CDR1 and CDR2 from the germline V gene are MNHEY and SMNVEV (reference sequence).

The V call is TRBV27, the J call TRBJ2-3; possible D gene TRBD1, 5 bases. This CDR3 has 15 residues. From germline, CDR1 is MNHEY and CDR2 SMNVEV (reference sequence). Trimming left V 4 bases short and J 4 bases short, with 15 bases between. In DNA form, the CDR3 reads TGTGCCAGCAGTTCCTGGGGCCTCGGGTCAGATACGCAGTATTTT. Amino acid sequence: CASSSWGLGSDTQYF.

In its sample, this clonotype was seen a few times. DNA of the CDR3: TGCGCCAGCAGCTTGAACAGGCCTATCGGGTATGGCTACACCTTC. Residues: CASSLNRPIGYGYTF. The rearrangement uses TRBV5-1 and TRBJ1-2; D may be TRBD1 (5 bases). The CDR3 sequence is 15 residues long. CDR1 and CDR2 (germline): SGHRS, YFSETQ. The V end lost 1 base, the J end lost 5 bases, and 15 bases lay between the germline ends.

This clonotype occurred many times. The V call is TRBV12-3 or TRBV12-4, the J call TRBJ2-3; D ambiguous. With 2 bases removed from V and 0 bases from J, the gap between germline ends came to 3 bases. The CDR3 has 13 amino acids. The CDR3 DNA reads TGTGCCAGCAGTTTATACAGCACAGATACGCAGTATTTT. Translating it yields CASSLYSTDTQYF.

This chain joins TRBV14 and TRBJ1-6; D remains unclear. The V gene's germline CDR1 is SGHDN and CDR2 FVKESK. CDR3 size: 16 residues. Trimming removed 4 bases from V and 0 bases from J, with 10 bases in between. The CDR3 protein is CASSRVASSYNSPLHF. Written as DNA, the CDR3 is TGTGCCAGCAGCCGCGTTGCTAGCTCCTATAATTCACCCCTCCACTTT.

Many counts were recorded for this clonotype. The V gene is TRBV7-2, the J gene TRBJ2-3; weak D call: TRBD1 (6 bases). The germline gives CDR1 SGHTA, CDR2 FQGNSA. V lost 1 base and J 1 base, leaving 9 bases between the germline ends. The CDR3 has 15 amino acids. Written as DNA, the CDR3 is TGTGCCAGCAGCTTAGGGGCAGGGGGCACAGATACGCAGTATTTT. This codes for CASSLGAGGTDTQYF.

The chain combines TRBV28 with TRBJ1-2; TRBD1 aligns across 7 bases. This CDR3 spans 14 amino acids. J gave up 7 bases and V 2 bases, and 7 bases lay outside the gene matches. CDR1 is MDHEN and CDR2 is SYDVKM in the germline V gene. In DNA, the CDR3 is TGTGCCAGCAGTTTAATCAAGGGGGCGACTGGCTACACCTTC. It yields the protein CASSLIKGATGYTF.

The chain is built from TRBV5-1 and TRBJ2-1, with 12 bases aligning to TRBD2. The germline V gene has CDR1 SGHRS and CDR2 YFSETQ. The CDR3 covers 15 residues. Germline trimming cut 0 bases from V and 8 bases from J; bases unmatched to any gene: 3. The CDR3 region has the DNA TGCGCCAGCAGCTTGGTGGGACTAGCGGGCTATGAGCAGTTCTTC. This codes for CASSLVGLAGYEQFF.

V and J are TRBV5-1 and TRBJ2-1, with 8 nucleotides matching TRBD2. The V segment lost 4 bases and the J segment 0 bases; nucleotides outside the gene matches: 6. The CDR3 runs 16 residues. The germline V gene encodes CDR1 SGHRS and CDR2 YFSETQ. This chain's CDR3 is CASSQSGGHSYNEQFF. The CDR3 DNA reads TGCGCCAGCAGCCAAAGCGGGGGCCACTCCTACAATGAGCAGTTCTTC.

The chain is built from TRBV4-1 and TRBJ2-1; tentative D call: TRBD2 (6 bases). Germline V CDR1 and CDR2: MGHRA, YSYEKL. V dropped 0 bases and J dropped 10 bases, with 19 bases sitting between them. CDR3 length: 16 residues. The CDR3: CASSQEAGTPTGEQFF. The CDR3 coding sequence is TGCGCCAGCAGCCAAGAGGCGGGAACCCCTACGGGGGAGCAGTTCTTC.

This clonotype turned up a few times. The chain carries TRBV5-4 and TRBJ2-3; 11 nucleotides agree with TRBD2. This CDR3 is 15 amino acids long. Germline lookup yields CDR1 SGHNT and CDR2 YYREEE (reference sequence). The junction had 7 bases not matched to a gene; V was cut back by 2 bases and J by 8 bases. In DNA form, the CDR3 reads TGTGCCAGCAGCTTACCTACTAGCGGGAGAGTTACGCAGTATTTT. Translating it yields CASSLPTSGRVTQYF.

The chain links TRBV4-1 to TRBJ1-4; D ambiguous. Germline lookup yields CDR1 MGHRA and CDR2 YSYEKL. V lost 10 bases and J lost 5, with 14 bases in between. This CDR3 region has 13 residues. CDR3 loop: CATRRRGNEKLFF. DNA for the CDR3: TGCGCCACCAGGAGGAGAGGGAATGAAAAACTGTTTTTT.

The chain uses TRBV29-1 and TRBJ2-7, with 8 bases that match TRBD1. The CDR3 extends over 12 amino acids. Germline trimming cut 4 bases from V and 4 bases from J; bases unmatched to any gene: 3. The germline V gene has CDR1 SQVTM and CDR2 ANQGSEA. CDR3 in amino acids: CSVARGRYEQYF. The CDR3 DNA reads TGCAGCGTTGCCAGGGGGCGGTACGAGCAGTACTTC.

This clonotype has only a few counts. The chain carries TRBV20-1 and TRBJ2-4; 7 nucleotides match TRBD1. The CDR3 consists of 14 residues. Germline values: CDR1 DFQATT, CDR2 SNEGSKA (reference sequence). Trimming at V came to 6 bases and at J to 1 base, leaving 6 bases not matched to a gene. The CDR3 sequence: CSAHRGTAKNIQYF. Here the CDR3 DNA reads TGCAGTGCGCACAGGGGAACGGCCAAAAACATTCAGTACTTC.

This clonotype turned up a few times. The genes are TRBV2 and TRBJ2-5; D perhaps matches TRBD2 (5 bases). With 3 bases removed from V and 4 bases from J, the gap between germline ends came to 9 bases. CDR1 and CDR2 (germline): SNHLY, FYNNEI. CDR3 length: 13 amino acids. Here the CDR3 DNA reads TGTGCCAGCAGTGAGACTAACTTAGAGACCCAGTACTTC. It yields the protein CASSETNLETQYF.

V is TRBV11-3 and J is TRBJ2-3; unclear D gene. Germline V gives CDR1 SGHNT, CDR2 YENEEA. Trimming shortened V by 5 bases and J by 4 bases, and 13 bases separated the two germline ends. The CDR3 contains 14 residues. The CDR3 is CASSIGRGADTQYF. For the CDR3, the DNA is TGTGCCAGCAGCATAGGGCGTGGGGCAGATACGCAGTATTTT.

J is TRBJ1-6 and V is TRBV7-8, with D hard to call. Germline CDR1 SGHVS, CDR2 FQNEAQ. Trimming removed 5 bases at V and 0 bases at J, with 14 bases between. The CDR3 has 17 amino acids. CDR3 sequence: CASSPTPAGSYNSPLHF. The CDR3 DNA follows: TGTGCCAGCAGCCCGACCCCCGCGGGCTCCTATAATTCACCCCTCCACTTT.

The rearrangement uses TRBV10-3 and TRBJ2-7; D gene unclear. Germline CDR1 ENHRY, CDR2 SYGVKD. This CDR3 contains 13 residues. Trimming took off 2 bases at V and 4 bases at J, with 9 bases between the two ends. In DNA, the CDR3 is TGTGCCATCAGTGAGGGTGTGAGGTACGAGCAGTACTTC. Its protein is CAISEGVRYEQYF.

This clonotype has a single count. The V gene is TRBV29-1, the J gene TRBJ1-2, with a weak D call TRBD1 (5 bases). V shed 4 bases and J shed 2 bases, with 11 bases lying between them. Per germline, CDR1 SQVTM and CDR2 ANQGSEA. CDR3 size: 13 residues. The CDR3 DNA reads TGCAGCGTTGTTGCAGGGACGAACTATGGCTACACCTTC. Translated, it gives CSVVAGTNYGYTF.

The V gene is TRBV11-2, the J gene TRBJ2-7; TRBD1 is a possible D gene (6 bases). This CDR3 is built from 14 residues. V shed 5 bases and J shed 4 bases, with 15 bases lying between them. Germline V gene sequence: CDR1 SGHAT, CDR2 FQNNGV. Written as DNA, the CDR3 is TGTGCCAGCAGCGAAACAGGGTTTCGGTACGAGCAGTACTTC. Its protein product is CASSETGFRYEQYF.